The 25 T cell receptor beta chains given below trace back to one sample, sequenced in a study of blood T cell repertoires in COVID-19. Clones were read by immunoSEQ multiplex PCR, and TCRdb kept only the in-frame ones, dropping some. The sample contains about 160,000 clones, 70% to 85% of which appear only once. Sequencing input: peripheral blood. These receptors were obtained from a woman between 40 and 50 years old with COVID-19, enrolled during active disease.

This sequence joins TRBV28 and TRBJ1-2; unclear D gene. Germline V gene data show CDR1 as MDHEN and CDR2 as SYDVKM. Between the trimmed V and J ends, which lost 3 bases and 4 bases, there was a span of 15 bases. This CDR3 comprises 15 residues. CDR3 region: CASSFSGVLAYGYTF. CDR3 bases: TGTGCCAGCAGTTTTTCGGGTGTGTTGGCCTATGGCTACACCTTC.

The chain joins TRBV9 to TRBJ2-1; 11 nucleotides line up with TRBD2. Trimming took 1 base from V and 9 from J; bases not matched to a gene: 9. From germline, CDR1 is SGDLS and CDR2 YYNGEE. The CDR3 has 16 amino acids. CDR3 loop: CASSVLVLAGVGEQFF. For the CDR3, the DNA is TGTGCCAGCAGCGTATTGGTACTAGCGGGAGTTGGTGAGCAGTTCTTC.

The chain recombines TRBV6-5 with TRBJ1-4; maybe TRBD1 (5 bases). This CDR3 contains 14 residues. V was pared by 6 bases and J by 5 bases, with 13 bases between. Germline CDR1 is MNHEY and CDR2 is SVGAGI. This CDR3 is CASSRGLGNEKLFF. The CDR3 DNA follows: TGTGCCAGCAGCCGGGGACTTGGGAATGAAAAACTGTTTTTT.

This clone has just one count. The V and J genes are TRBV13 and TRBJ2-7, with 10 bases lining up with TRBD2. After removal of 5 bases from V and 7 bases from J, the junction contained 14 bases not matched to a gene. This CDR3 is built from 16 residues. Germline V CDR1 and CDR2: PRHDT, FYEKMQ (reference sequence). DNA for the CDR3: TGTGCCAGCAGCCATTACTCTAGCGGGAGAATGGGGGAGCAGTACTTC. This codes for CASSHYSSGRMGEQYF.

Points on this clone: The sample has other DNA sequences that encode this CDR3 too. V usage is TRBV10-1 and J usage is TRBJ2-2; a possible D gene is TRBD1 (5 bases). The CDR3 spans 15 residues. V was pared by 4 bases and J by 1 base, with 10 bases between. The V gene's germline CDR1 is WNHNN and CDR2 SYGVQD (reference sequence). This CDR3 is CASSAGQGNTGELFF. The CDR3 DNA is TGCGCCAGCAGTGCGGGTCAGGGGAACACCGGGGAGCTGTTTTTT.

The rearrangement links TRBV4-1 to TRBJ2-6; D is ambiguous. V gave up 1 base and J gave up 4 bases, with 14 bases separating them. CDR1 MGHRA and CDR2 YSYEKL come from the germline V gene. CDR3 length: 17 residues. The CDR3 loop reads CASSQGLLRSGANVLTF. CDR3 bases: TGCGCCAGCAGCCAAGGGTTGTTGCGGTCCGGGGCCAACGTCCTGACTTTC.

The rearrangement links TRBV19 to TRBJ2-7, with 9 bases lining up with TRBD1. V shed 3 bases, J shed 6 bases, and the junction held 3 bases outside the gene matches. Germline values: CDR1 LNHDA, CDR2 SQIVND (reference sequence). The CDR3 totals 13 residues. In DNA, the CDR3 is TGTGCCAGTAGTATCCAGACAGGGGGCGAGCAGTACTTC. It translates to CASSIQTGGEQYF.

CDR3 amino acids: CSASHPSFKDTQYF. Here the CDR3 DNA reads TGCAGTGCTAGTCACCCTAGCTTCAAGGATACGCAGTATTTT. The chain uses TRBV20-1 and TRBJ2-3, with a possible D match to TRBD2 (5 bases). Germline loops: CDR1 DFQATT, CDR2 SNEGSKA (reference sequence). The V and J ends lost 3 bases and 6 bases respectively, with 16 bases between them. The CDR3 runs to 14 residues.

The genes are TRBV6-6 and TRBJ2-3; D call uncertain. The CDR3 is made up of 12 amino acids. Germline V gene data show CDR1 as MNHNY and CDR2 as SVGAGI (reference sequence). Trimming left V 2 bases short and J 6 bases short, with 6 bases between. The CDR3 bases are TGTGCCAGCAGTTACATAGTTGATACGCAGTATTTT. As protein: CASSYIVDTQYF.

This sequence joins TRBV7-9 and TRBJ1-4; no clear D gene. From germline, CDR1 is SEHNR and CDR2 FQNEAQ (reference sequence). CDR3 length equals 13 residues. The germline V and J ends were trimmed by 11 bases and 3 bases, with 13 bases remaining between them. CDR3 region: CAGRGPANEKLFF. CDR3 bases: TGTGCCGGCCGAGGGCCCGCTAATGAAAAACTGTTTTTT.

This clone was seen a few times. V and J are TRBV7-2 and TRBJ2-1, with D possibly matching TRBD2 (6 bases). The germline V and J ends were trimmed by 4 bases and 4 bases, with 17 bases remaining between them. The CDR3 runs 16 residues. Germline CDR1 and CDR2: SGHTA and FQGNSA. As DNA, the CDR3 is TGTGCCAGCAGCTCGTCAGCGGGCGCCACTTACAATGAGCAGTTCTTC. Its translation: CASSSSAGATYNEQFF.

This clone was observed at least ten times. The V call is TRBV6-4, the J call TRBJ2-3; 8 positions agree with TRBD1. Germline V lookup: CDR1 MRHNA, CDR2 SNTAGT. V gave up 4 bases and J gave up 10 bases; unmatched junction bases: 10. The CDR3 contains 14 residues. For the CDR3, the DNA is TGTGCCAGCAGTGCGGGGACAGGCATTCACGCGCAGTATTTT. This codes for CASSAGTGIHAQYF.

V is TRBV7-3 and J is TRBJ2-1; a possible D gene is TRBD2 (5 bases). The ends were cut back, 1 base at V and 6 bases at J, with 10 bases in the middle. There are 14 residues in the CDR3. The germline gives CDR1 SGHTA, CDR2 FQGTGA. The CDR3 bases are TGTGCCAGCAGCTTAATTCCTAGCCCCAATGAGCAGTTCTTC. Its protein product is CASSLIPSPNEQFF.

The rearrangement uses TRBV15 and TRBJ2-7, with 8 nucleotides matching TRBD1. CDR1 is LNHNV, CDR2 YYDKDF, per germline (reference sequence). The V segment lost 5 bases and the J segment 3 bases; nucleotides outside the gene matches: 3. The CDR3 has 13 residues. The CDR3 loop is CATSPGQGYEQYV. CDR3 nucleotide sequence: TGTGCCACCAGCCCAGGACAGGGCTACGAGCAGTACGTC.

The chain uses TRBV11-3 and TRBJ2-2; 8 bases match TRBD1. The CDR3 consists of 16 residues. V was pared by 5 bases and J by 2 bases, with 7 bases of the junction left unmatched. CDR1 is SGHNT, CDR2 YENEEA, per germline. CDR3 protein: CASSSPGQGNTGELFF. DNA of the CDR3: TGTGCCAGCAGCAGCCCCGGACAGGGCAACACCGGGGAGCTGTTTTTT.

V gene TRBV28 combines with J gene TRBJ1-1; the D gene is possibly TRBD1 (5 bases). Germline CDR1 and CDR2: MDHEN and SYDVKM. CDR3 length: 13 amino acids. Trimming removed 11 bases at V and 6 bases at J, with 19 bases between. The CDR3 nucleotides read TGTGCCTCAGCACGGGGGAGTAGCTCTGAAGCTTTCTTT. Amino acid sequence: CASARGSSSEAFF. Variable domain in full (rest from reference TRBV28 and TRBJ1-1): DVKVTQSSRYLVKRTGEKVFLECVQDMDHENMFWYRQDPGLGLRLIYFSYDVKMKEKGDIPEGYSVSREKKERFSLILESASTNQTSMYLCASARGSSSEAFFGQGTRLTVV.

The chain uses TRBV9 and TRBJ1-3; 11 bases are shared with TRBD1. The CDR3 is made up of 15 amino acids. Losses at the gene ends were 5 bases for V and 4 bases for J; bases not matched to a gene: 5. The germline CDR1 and CDR2 sequences are SGDLS and YYNGEE. The CDR3 nucleotides read TGTGCCAGCAGTGGACAGGGGGCGCTGGGAAACACCATATATTTT. Its translation: CASSGQGALGNTIYF.

The chain is built from TRBV29-1 and TRBJ2-7; possibly TRBD2 for D (5 bases). The CDR3 has 11 amino acids. V was shortened by 6 bases and J by 3 bases, with 9 bases between the two germline ends. CDR1 and CDR2 from the germline V gene are SQVTM and ANQGSEA. DNA for the CDR3: TGCAGCGTAGACGCGGGCTACGAGCAGTACTTC. As protein: CSVDAGYEQYF.

The chain recombines TRBV12-5 with TRBJ1-1; TRBD1 aligns across 10 bases. Germline assignment: CDR1 LGHNT and CDR2 FRNRAP. The CDR3 contains 17 residues. V trimming: 1 base; J trimming: 1 base; junction bases outside the gene matches: 6. The CDR3 nucleotides are TGTGCTAGTGGTTTGGCGGGGACAGGGGCCTGGAACACTGAAGCTTTCTTT. This gives the protein CASGLAGTGAWNTEAFF. The entire variable domain, with the rest obtained from reference TRBV12-5 and TRBJ1-1, is as follows: DARVTQTPRHKVTEMGQEVTMRCQPILGHNTVFWYRQTMMQGLELLAYFRNRAPLDDSGMPKDRFSAEMPDATLATLKIQPSEPRDSAVYFCASGLAGTGAWNTEAFFGQGTRLTVV.

The chain couples TRBV7-9 to TRBJ1-5; D is ambiguous. Germline loops: CDR1 SEHNR, CDR2 FQNEAQ (reference sequence). V gave up 3 bases and J gave up 6 bases, with 12 bases separating them. The CDR3 spans 14 residues. CDR3 sequence: CASSLKGSGQPQHF. The CDR3 coding sequence is TGTGCCAGCAGCTTGAAAGGGAGCGGTCAGCCCCAGCATTTT.

The chain couples TRBV27 to TRBJ2-1; TRBD2 matches at 8 bases. CDR3 length: 14 amino acids. Germline CDR1 reads MNHEY; CDR2 reads SMNVEV (reference sequence). The V and J ends lost 5 bases and 7 bases, in that order; junction bases with no gene match: 7. Here the CDR3 reads CASSTLAARNEQFF. The CDR3, as DNA: TGTGCCAGCAGTACACTAGCGGCCAGGAATGAGCAGTTCTTC.

V usage is TRBV6-5 and J usage is TRBJ1-2; 7 bases line up with TRBD1. V lost 6 bases, J lost 4 bases, and 2 bases stayed unmatched. Germline V gene sequence: CDR1 MNHEY, CDR2 SVGAGI. The CDR3 contains 12 residues. CDR3 sequence: CASRTGIYGYTF. The CDR3 region has the DNA TGTGCCAGCAGGACAGGGATCTATGGCTACACCTTC.

The rearrangement links TRBV15 to TRBJ1-4, with 7 bases matching TRBD1. V trimming: 1 base; J trimming: 7 bases; junction bases outside the gene matches: 6. This CDR3 comprises 15 residues. CDR1 LNHNV and CDR2 YYDKDF come from the germline V gene (reference sequence). The CDR3 DNA sequence: TGTGCCACCAGCAGAGTGGCGGGACAGTCTGAAAAACTGTTTTTT. Translating it yields CATSRVAGQSEKLFF.

The rearrangement uses TRBV5-4 and TRBJ2-1; 7 bases align to TRBD1. The CDR3 extends over 13 amino acids. V trimming: 4 bases; J trimming: 6 bases; junction bases outside the gene matches: 4. The V gene's germline CDR1 is SGHNT and CDR2 YYREEE (reference sequence). The CDR3 DNA sequence: TGTGCCAGCAGCGCGACAGGGACCAATGAGCAGTTCTTC. Translation: CASSATGTNEQFF.

This rearrangement joins TRBV7-8 to TRBJ2-1; 12 bases line up with TRBD2. CDR1 is SGHVS and CDR2 is FQNEAQ in the germline V gene. The ends lost 3 bases at V and 8 bases at J; junction bases unmatched: 5. This CDR3 spans 15 amino acids. The CDR3 here is CASSFLAGGGHEQFF. As DNA, the CDR3 is TGTGCCAGCAGCTTCCTAGCGGGAGGGGGCCATGAGCAGTTCTTC.